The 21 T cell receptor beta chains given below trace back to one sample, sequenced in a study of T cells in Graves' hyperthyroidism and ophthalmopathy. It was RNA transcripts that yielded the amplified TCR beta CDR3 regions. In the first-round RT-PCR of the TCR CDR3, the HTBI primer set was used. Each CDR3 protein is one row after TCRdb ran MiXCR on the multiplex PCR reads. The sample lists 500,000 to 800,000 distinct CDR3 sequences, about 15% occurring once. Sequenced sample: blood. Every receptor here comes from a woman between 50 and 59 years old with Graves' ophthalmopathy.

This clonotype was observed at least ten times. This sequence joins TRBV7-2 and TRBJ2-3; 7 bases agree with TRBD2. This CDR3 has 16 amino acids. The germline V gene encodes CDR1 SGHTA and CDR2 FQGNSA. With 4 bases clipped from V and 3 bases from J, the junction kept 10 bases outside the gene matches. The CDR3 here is CASSCLLADGTDTQYF. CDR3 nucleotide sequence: TGTGCCAGCAGCTGCCTCCTAGCGGATGGGACAGATACGCAGTATTTT.

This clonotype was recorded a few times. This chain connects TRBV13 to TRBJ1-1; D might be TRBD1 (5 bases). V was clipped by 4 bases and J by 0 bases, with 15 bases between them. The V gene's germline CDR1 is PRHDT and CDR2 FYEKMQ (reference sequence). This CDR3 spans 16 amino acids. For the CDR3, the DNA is TGTGCCAGCAGCTCTCGGTACAGGCGCCTGAACACTGAAGCTTTCTTT. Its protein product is CASSSRYRRLNTEAFF. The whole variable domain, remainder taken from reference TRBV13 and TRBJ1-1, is AAGVIQSPRHLIKEKRETATLKCYPIPRHDTVYWYQQGPGQDPQFLISFYEKMQSDKGSIPDRFSAQQFSDYHSELNMSSLELGDSALYFCASSSRYRRLNTEAFFGQGTRLTVV.

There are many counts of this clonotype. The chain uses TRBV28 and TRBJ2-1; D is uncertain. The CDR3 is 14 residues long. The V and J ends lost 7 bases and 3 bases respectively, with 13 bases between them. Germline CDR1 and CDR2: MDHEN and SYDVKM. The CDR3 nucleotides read TGTGCCAGCAATACTGGGATTCTCTACAATGAGCAGTTCTTC. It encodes CASNTGILYNEQFF.

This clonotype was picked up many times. CDR3 sequence reads: CASSSSDRISGNTIYF. For the CDR3, the DNA is TGTGCCAGCAGCTCCTCCGACAGGATCTCTGGAAACACCATATATTTT. The V gene is TRBV11-2, the J gene TRBJ1-3; a weak D match, TRBD1 (6 bases). Germline CDR1 reads SGHAT; CDR2 reads FQNNGV. This CDR3 contains 16 residues. The ends were cut back, 4 bases at V and 0 bases at J, with 13 bases in the middle.

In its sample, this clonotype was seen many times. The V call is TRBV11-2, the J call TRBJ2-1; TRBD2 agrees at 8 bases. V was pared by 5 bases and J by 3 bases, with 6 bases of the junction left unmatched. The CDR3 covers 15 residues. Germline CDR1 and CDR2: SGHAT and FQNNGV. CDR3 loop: CASSDMSGSYNEQFF. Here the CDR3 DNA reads TGTGCCAGCAGCGATATGAGCGGGAGCTACAATGAGCAGTTCTTC.

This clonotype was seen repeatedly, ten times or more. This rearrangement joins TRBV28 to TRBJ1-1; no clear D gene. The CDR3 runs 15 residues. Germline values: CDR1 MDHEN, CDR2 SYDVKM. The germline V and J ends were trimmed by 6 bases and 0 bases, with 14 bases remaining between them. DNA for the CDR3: TGTGCCAGCAGCCCCAGGTTCTCGTTGAACACTGAAGCTTTCTTT. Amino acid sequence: CASSPRFSLNTEAFF. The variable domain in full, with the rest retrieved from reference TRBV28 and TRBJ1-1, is DVKVTQSSRYLVKRTGEKVFLECVQDMDHENMFWYRQDPGLGLRLIYFSYDVKMKEKGDIPEGYSVSREKKERFSLILESASTNQTSMYLCASSPRFSLNTEAFFGQGTRLTVV.

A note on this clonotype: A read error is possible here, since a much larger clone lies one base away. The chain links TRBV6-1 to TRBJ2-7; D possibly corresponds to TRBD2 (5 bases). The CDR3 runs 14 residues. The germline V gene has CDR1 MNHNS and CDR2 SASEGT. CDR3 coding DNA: TGTGCCAGCAGTGTTTCGCGGGCAGACTACGGGCAGTACTTC. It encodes CASSVSRADYGQYF.

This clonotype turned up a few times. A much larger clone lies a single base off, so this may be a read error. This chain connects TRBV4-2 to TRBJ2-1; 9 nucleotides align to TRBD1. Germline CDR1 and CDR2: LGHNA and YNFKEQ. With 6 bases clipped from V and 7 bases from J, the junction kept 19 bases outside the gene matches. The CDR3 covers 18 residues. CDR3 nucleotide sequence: TGTGCCAGCAGTCATGTCTATAGGGACAGGGTCATTTGGAATGAGCAGTTCTTC. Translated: CASSHVYRDRVIWNEQFF.

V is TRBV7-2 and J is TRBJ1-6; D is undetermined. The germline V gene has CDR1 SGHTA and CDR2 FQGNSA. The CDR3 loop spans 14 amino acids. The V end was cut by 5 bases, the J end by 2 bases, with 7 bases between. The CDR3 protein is CASSPGPYNSPLHF. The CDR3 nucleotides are TGTGCCAGCAGCCCCGGCCCCTATAATTCACCCCTCCACTTT. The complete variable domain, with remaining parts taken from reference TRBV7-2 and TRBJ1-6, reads GAGVSQSPSNKVTEKGKDVELRCDPISGHTALYWYRQSLGQGLEFLIYFQGNSAPDKSGLPSDRFSAERTGGSVSTLTIQRTQQEDSAVYLCASSPGPYNSPLHFGNGTRLTVT.

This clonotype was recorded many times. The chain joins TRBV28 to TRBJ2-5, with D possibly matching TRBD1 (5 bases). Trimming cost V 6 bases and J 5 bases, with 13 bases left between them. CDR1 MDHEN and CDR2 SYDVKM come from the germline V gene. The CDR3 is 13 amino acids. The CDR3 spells CASSTGNRETQYF. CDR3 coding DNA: TGTGCCAGCAGCACAGGAAATCGGGAGACCCAGTACTTC. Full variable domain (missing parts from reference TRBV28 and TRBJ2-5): DVKVTQSSRYLVKRTGEKVFLECVQDMDHENMFWYRQDPGLGLRLIYFSYDVKMKEKGDIPEGYSVSREKKERFSLILESASTNQTSMYLCASSTGNRETQYFGPGTRLLVL.

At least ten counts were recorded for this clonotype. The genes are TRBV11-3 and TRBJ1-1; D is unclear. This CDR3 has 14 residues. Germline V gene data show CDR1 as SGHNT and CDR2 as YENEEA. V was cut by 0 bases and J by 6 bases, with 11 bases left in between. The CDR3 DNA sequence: TGTGCCAGCAGCTTAGAGGTGGGTAGGGCTGAAGCTTTCTTT. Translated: CASSLEVGRAEAFF. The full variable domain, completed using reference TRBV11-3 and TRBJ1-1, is EAGVVQSPRYKIIEKKQPVAFWCNPISGHNTLYWYLQNLGQGPELLIRYENEEAVDDSQLPKDRFSAERLKGVDSTLKIQPAELGDSAVYLCASSLEVGRAEAFFGQGTRLTVV.

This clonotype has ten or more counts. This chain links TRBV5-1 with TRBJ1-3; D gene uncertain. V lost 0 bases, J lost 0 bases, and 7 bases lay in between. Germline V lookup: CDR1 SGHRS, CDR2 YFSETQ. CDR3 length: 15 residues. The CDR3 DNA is TGCGCCAGCAGCTTGGGATACGTCTCTGGAAACACCATATATTTT. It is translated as CASSLGYVSGNTIYF.

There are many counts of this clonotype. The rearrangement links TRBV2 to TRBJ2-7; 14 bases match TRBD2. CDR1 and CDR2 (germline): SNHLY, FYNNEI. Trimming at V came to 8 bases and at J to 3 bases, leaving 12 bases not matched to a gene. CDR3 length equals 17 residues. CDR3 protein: CASQFSGTSGSFYEQYF. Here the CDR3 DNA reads TGTGCCAGCCAGTTCTCCGGGACTAGCGGGAGTTTCTACGAGCAGTACTTC.

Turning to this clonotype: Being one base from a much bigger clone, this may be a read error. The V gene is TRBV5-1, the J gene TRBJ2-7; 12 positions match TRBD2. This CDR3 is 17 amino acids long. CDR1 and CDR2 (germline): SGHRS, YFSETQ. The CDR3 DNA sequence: TGCGCCGGCAGCTTGGTACTAGCGGGAGGTCCCTCCTACGAGCAGTACTTC. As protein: CAGSLVLAGGPSYEQYF.

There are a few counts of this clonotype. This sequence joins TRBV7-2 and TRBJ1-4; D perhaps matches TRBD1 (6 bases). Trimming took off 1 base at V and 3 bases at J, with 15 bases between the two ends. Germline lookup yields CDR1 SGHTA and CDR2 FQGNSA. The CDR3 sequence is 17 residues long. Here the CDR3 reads CASSLGPWTEPNEKLFF. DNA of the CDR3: TGTGCCAGCAGCTTAGGCCCTTGGACAGAGCCTAATGAAAAACTGTTTTTT.

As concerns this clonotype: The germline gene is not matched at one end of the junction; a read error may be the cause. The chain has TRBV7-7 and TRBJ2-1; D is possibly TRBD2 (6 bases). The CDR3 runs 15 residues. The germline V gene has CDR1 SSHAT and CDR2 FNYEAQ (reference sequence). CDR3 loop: CASSLSGGPQGEQFF. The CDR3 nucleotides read TGTGCTAGCAGCTTGTCCGGAGGGCCTCAGGGTGAGCAGTTCTTC.

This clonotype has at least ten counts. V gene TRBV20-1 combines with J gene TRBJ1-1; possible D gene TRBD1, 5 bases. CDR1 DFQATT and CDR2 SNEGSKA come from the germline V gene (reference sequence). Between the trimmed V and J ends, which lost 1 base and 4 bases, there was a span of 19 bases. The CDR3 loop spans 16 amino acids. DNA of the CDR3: TGCAGTGCTAGAGCCACTTCGAGGGGCTGGGGCACTGAAGCTTTCTTT. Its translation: CSARATSRGWGTEAFF.

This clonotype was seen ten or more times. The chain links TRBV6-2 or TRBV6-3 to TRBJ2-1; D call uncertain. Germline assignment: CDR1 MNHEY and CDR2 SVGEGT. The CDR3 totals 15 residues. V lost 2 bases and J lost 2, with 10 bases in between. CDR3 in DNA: TGTGCCAGCAGTTACCCCCCCCGCGCCTACAATGAGCAGTTCTTC. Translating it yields CASSYPPRAYNEQFF.

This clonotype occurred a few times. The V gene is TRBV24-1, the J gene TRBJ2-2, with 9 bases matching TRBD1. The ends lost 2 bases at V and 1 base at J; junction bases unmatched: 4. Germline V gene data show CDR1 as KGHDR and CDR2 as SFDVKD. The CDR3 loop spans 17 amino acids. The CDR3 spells CATSDWGGQGNTGELFF. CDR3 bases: TGTGCCACCAGTGATTGGGGGGGACAGGGGAACACCGGGGAGCTGTTTTTT.

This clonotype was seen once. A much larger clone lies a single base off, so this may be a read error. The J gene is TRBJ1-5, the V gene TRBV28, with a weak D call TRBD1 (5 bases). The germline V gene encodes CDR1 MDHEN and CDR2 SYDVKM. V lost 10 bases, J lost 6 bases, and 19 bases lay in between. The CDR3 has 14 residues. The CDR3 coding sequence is TGTGCCACCGATTCCCGCCGGGGCAGTCAGCCCCAGCATTTT. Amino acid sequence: CATDSRRGSQPQHF.

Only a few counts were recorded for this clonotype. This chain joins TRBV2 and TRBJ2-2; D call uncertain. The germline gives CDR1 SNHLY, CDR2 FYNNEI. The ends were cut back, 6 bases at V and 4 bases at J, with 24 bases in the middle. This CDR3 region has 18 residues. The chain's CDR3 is CASSISRALGRITGELFF. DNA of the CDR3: TGTGCCAGCAGCATAAGCCGGGCCCTGGGCCGGATCACCGGGGAGCTGTTTTTT. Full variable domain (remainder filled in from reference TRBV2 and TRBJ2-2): EPEVTQTPSHQVTQMGQEVILRCVPISNHLYFYWYRQILGQKVEFLVSFYNNEISEKSEIFDDQFSVERPDGSNFTLKIRSTKLEDSAMYFCASSISRALGRITGELFFGEGSRLTVL.